This TCR beta chain was captured by sequencing in a study of molecular identifiers for immune sequencing clone quantification. This clonotype was detected a few times. Via MiXCR, TCRdb re-called the PCR reads, giving one row per CDR3 protein. The sample shows around 470,000 distinct CDR3 sequences, about 26% of them seen only once. The CDR3 has 15 amino acids. Looked up from germline, CDR1 is SGDLS and CDR2 is YYNGEE. V was pared by 0 bases and J by 5 bases, with 14 bases between. The chain combines TRBV9 with TRBJ1-1; a weak D match, TRBD1 (5 bases). This sequence originates from a human donor in good health. Some libraries in this study had Jurkat cell RNA spiked in. The sample consisted of naive CD8+ T cells from blood, with Jurkat cell RNA spiked in. Subset defined: FACS-sorted CD8+CD4-CCR7+CD45RA+ naive T cells. CDR3 DNA: TGTGCCAGCAGCGTAGTAGGAGGGGCGCGTACTGAAGCTTTCTTT. It yields the protein CASSVVGGARTEAFF.